Below, 28 T cell receptor beta chains from the same sample are listed, as sequenced in a study of OX40 agonist ivuxolimab in advanced cancers. Clones were sequenced by immunoSEQ multiplex PCR, and TCRdb holds only the in-frame ones, with some missing. Of 45,000 to 65,000 clones in the sample, 80% to 90% were seen once. Sequences were derived from CD4+ or CD8+ T cells sorted from blood, sampled in a trial of the OX40 agonist ivuxolimab. Receptors were obtained from an adult with an advanced solid tumor such as melanoma, head and neck, liver or kidney cancer.

This clone was counted a few times. This chain joins TRBV6-1 and TRBJ1-5; 7 nucleotides match TRBD1. Trimming took 8 bases from V and 5 from J; bases not matched to a gene: 6. Germline V lookup: CDR1 MNHNS, CDR2 SASEGT. The CDR3 loop spans 13 amino acids. The CDR3 sequence is CASLGQGDQPQHF. CDR3 bases: TGTGCCAGCCTCGGCCAGGGGGATCAGCCCCAGCATTTT.

The rearrangement joins TRBV2 to TRBJ2-1; TRBD1 matches 7 bases. Looked up from germline, CDR1 is SNHLY and CDR2 is FYNNEI. The CDR3 totals 14 residues. V trimming: 4 bases; J trimming: 5 bases; junction bases outside the gene matches: 5. Here the CDR3 DNA reads TGTGCCAGCAGTGTACAGGGGACCCACAATGAGCAGTTCTTC. Translating it yields CASSVQGTHNEQFF.

This chain joins TRBV9 and TRBJ2-5; TRBD1 might be the D (5 bases). This CDR3 has 16 amino acids. The germline gives CDR1 SGDLS, CDR2 YYNGEE. V gave up 1 base and J gave up 5 bases, with 18 bases separating them. In DNA, the CDR3 is TGTGCCAGCAGCGTACTCCCGCAGGGTGGAAGGGAGACCCAGTACTTC. Amino acid sequence: CASSVLPQGGRETQYF.

The chain has TRBV6-1 and TRBJ1-4; TRBD1 is a possible D gene (6 bases). Germline CDR1 MNHNS, CDR2 SASEGT. The CDR3 totals 13 residues. V was cut by 3 bases and J by 7 bases, with 9 bases left in between. The CDR3 sequence: CASSEGRGEKLFF. CDR3 DNA: TGTGCCAGCAGTGAGGGCAGGGGTGAAAAACTGTTTTTT.

V and J are TRBV29-1 and TRBJ2-5, with D unresolved. Germline V gene lookup returns CDR1 SQVTM and CDR2 ANQGSEA. The CDR3 spans 13 residues. V was clipped by 4 bases and J by 2 bases, with 11 bases between them. CDR3 sequence: CSVGQVMQETQYF. In DNA, the CDR3 is TGCAGCGTTGGGCAGGTTATGCAAGAGACCCAGTACTTC.

The rearrangement links TRBV9 to TRBJ2-2, with D tentatively TRBD2 (5 bases). This CDR3 is 14 amino acids long. The V and J ends lost 4 bases and 3 bases respectively, with 10 bases between them. Germline CDR1 SGDLS, CDR2 YYNGEE. CDR3 loop: CASSNGLYTGELFF. As DNA, the CDR3 is TGTGCCAGCAGCAACGGACTGTACACCGGGGAGCTGTTTTTT.

In nucleotides, the CDR3 is TGTGCCTGGAGTGTAGGGACTAGCATCGGGGAGCTGTTTTTT. This sequence encodes CAWSVGTSIGELFF. V and J are TRBV30 and TRBJ2-2; 9 bases match TRBD2. V shed 0 bases and J 7 bases; nucleotides not matched to a gene: 3. CDR1 GTSNPN and CDR2 SVGIG come from the germline V gene (reference sequence). The CDR3 is 14 amino acids.

The chain carries TRBV10-3 and TRBJ2-3; D remains ambiguous. Germline V gene sequence: CDR1 ENHRY, CDR2 SYGVKD. CDR3 length: 13 amino acids. The V and J ends lost 8 bases and 6 bases respectively, with 15 bases between them. CDR3 in DNA: TGTGCCATCCGGGCCTCCCAAGGGGATACGCAGTATTTT. It is translated as CAIRASQGDTQYF.

This clone was seen just once. The chain couples TRBV15 to TRBJ2-7; TRBD1 or TRBD2 may be the D gene (6 bases each). Germline assignment: CDR1 LNHNV and CDR2 YYDKDF (reference sequence). V was trimmed by 0 bases and J by 4 bases, leaving 13 bases between them. The CDR3 contains 15 residues. The CDR3 is CATSRDRGAVYEQYF. For the CDR3, the DNA is TGTGCCACCAGCAGAGATAGGGGGGCCGTGTACGAGCAGTACTTC.

V is TRBV6-1 and J is TRBJ1-1; 10 bases map to TRBD1. CDR3 length: 15 residues. Unmatched junction bases numbered 5, after V lost 3 bases and J lost 4 bases. The germline CDR1 and CDR2 sequences are MNHNS and SASEGT. CDR3 DNA: TGTGCCAGCAGTGATTCCAGGGACAGGGGCACTGAAGCTTTCTTT. This sequence encodes CASSDSRDRGTEAFF.

In this sample, this clone turned up a few times. The chain couples TRBV7-9 to TRBJ2-2, with D perhaps TRBD2 (5 bases). The V gene's germline CDR1 is SEHNR and CDR2 FQNEAQ (reference sequence). This CDR3 is 14 amino acids long. Trimming cost V 4 bases and J 5 bases, with 11 bases left between them. The CDR3 coding sequence is TGTGCCAGCAGCTCAGTTAGGAGGACCGGGGAGCTGTTTTTT. Its translation is CASSSVRRTGELFF.

This rearrangement joins TRBV27 to TRBJ1-2; D is unclear. The CDR3 totals 14 residues. V was trimmed by 3 bases and J by 1 base, leaving 9 bases between them. Germline CDR1 reads MNHEY; CDR2 reads SMNVEV (reference sequence). Here the CDR3 DNA reads TGTGCCAGCAGTTTCCATCAGAGTAACTATGGCTACACCTTC. Encoded protein: CASSFHQSNYGYTF.

V gene TRBV7-3 combines with J gene TRBJ2-1, with TRBD1 matching 8 bases. The V segment lost 4 bases and the J segment 9 bases; nucleotides outside the gene matches: 8. The germline V gene encodes CDR1 SGHTA and CDR2 FQGTGA. CDR3 length equals 14 residues. The chain's CDR3 is CASSSAGGESEQFF. Here the CDR3 DNA reads TGTGCCAGCAGCTCGGCAGGGGGCGAATCTGAGCAGTTCTTC.

The genes are TRBV29-1 and TRBJ2-7; 12 nucleotides align to TRBD1. Germline V gene lookup returns CDR1 SQVTM and CDR2 ANQGSEA. The ends lost 6 bases at V and 6 bases at J; junction bases unmatched: 9. CDR3 length: 14 amino acids. DNA for the CDR3: TGCAGCGTCGCCTCCGGGACAGGGGGCGGCGAGCAGTACTTC. Amino acid sequence: CSVASGTGGGEQYF.

This clone turned up a few times. This chain joins TRBV29-1 and TRBJ2-1; 9 bases fit TRBD2. After removal of 6 bases from V and 0 bases from J, the junction contained 12 bases not matched to a gene. The germline V gene encodes CDR1 SQVTM and CDR2 ANQGSEA. The CDR3 is 17 residues long. This CDR3 reads CSVDGLAGRHSYNEQFF. In DNA form, the CDR3 reads TGCAGCGTGGACGGCCTAGCGGGAAGACACTCCTACAATGAGCAGTTCTTC.

This chain links TRBV15 with TRBJ2-3; no definite D call. Trimming left V 0 bases short and J 5 bases short, with 6 bases between. There are 13 residues in the CDR3. Looked up from germline, CDR1 is LNHNV and CDR2 is YYDKDF (reference sequence). The CDR3, as DNA: TGTGCCACCAGCAGAGATAGGCAAGATACGCAGTATTTT. This sequence encodes CATSRDRQDTQYF.

V is TRBV6-4 and J is TRBJ2-2; D possibly corresponds to TRBD2 (5 bases). There are 16 residues in the CDR3. The V and J ends lost 6 bases and 7 bases respectively, with 21 bases between them. Germline V CDR1 and CDR2: MRHNA, SNTAGT. The CDR3 is CASSPREVAAGGELFF. CDR3 bases: TGTGCCAGCAGCCCCCGAGAGGTCGCGGCGGGCGGGGAGCTGTTTTTT.

This chain joins TRBV6-6 and TRBJ1-2, with 10 bases lining up with TRBD1. Looked up from germline, CDR1 is MNHNY and CDR2 is SVGAGI (reference sequence). The CDR3 consists of 15 residues. V trimming: 4 bases; J trimming: 2 bases; junction bases outside the gene matches: 4. CDR3 loop: CASSSRDRGNYGYTF. The CDR3 DNA sequence: TGTGCCAGCAGTTCCCGGGACAGGGGCAACTATGGCTACACCTTC.

This chain links TRBV6-6 with TRBJ2-7; D remains unclear. The CDR3 has 16 residues. Trimming took 0 bases from V and 0 from J, leaving 12 bases between them. From germline, CDR1 is MNHNY and CDR2 SVGAGI (reference sequence). The CDR3, as DNA: TGTGCCAGCAGTTACTCTACTTTGGTCAGCTCCTACGAGCAGTACTTC. It is translated as CASSYSTLVSSYEQYF.

The chain has TRBV28 and TRBJ1-2; 7 bases map to TRBD1. The CDR3 contains 12 residues. From germline, CDR1 is MDHEN and CDR2 SYDVKM. Losses at the gene ends were 3 bases for V and 7 bases for J; bases not matched to a gene: 2. The CDR3: CASSFGQVGYTF. CDR3 nucleotides: TGTGCCAGCAGTTTCGGACAGGTTGGCTACACCTTC.

This clone appeared a single time. The J gene is TRBJ1-1, the V gene TRBV18, with D possibly TRBD1 on 5 matching bases. CDR1 and CDR2 (germline): KGHSH, LQKENI. The V end lost 2 bases, the J end lost 2 bases, and 12 bases lay between the germline ends. This CDR3 is built from 15 residues. For the CDR3, the DNA is TGTGCCAGCTCACCAGGAGGGGCAGGAAACACTGAAGCTTTCTTT. As protein: CASSPGGAGNTEAFF.

Only one count was recorded for this clone. In DNA, the CDR3 is TGTGCCAGCAGCTTAGGAGGGGGGGCAGGGAGCACAGATACGCAGTATTTT. Amino acid sequence: CASSLGGGAGSTDTQYF. The chain employs TRBV7-9 and TRBJ2-3, with a tentative D call TRBD2 (7 bases). This CDR3 is 17 amino acids long. The V end lost 1 base, the J end lost 0 bases, and 14 bases lay between the germline ends. CDR1 is SEHNR and CDR2 is FQNEAQ in the germline V gene (reference sequence). Drawing the rest from reference TRBV7-9 and TRBJ2-3, the complete variable domain is DTGVSQNPRHKITKRGQNVTFRCDPISEHNRLYWYRQTLGQGPEFLTYFQNEAQLEKSRLLSDRFSAERPKGSFSTLEIQRTEQGDSAMYLCASSLGGGAGSTDTQYFGPGTRLTVL.

This chain links TRBV5-6 with TRBJ2-7; D is undetermined. V gave up 2 bases and J gave up 4 bases, with 1 base separating them. The CDR3 covers 10 residues. Germline CDR1 SGHDT, CDR2 YYEEEE. CDR3 sequence (DNA): TGTGCCAGCAGCTTATACGAGCAGTACTTC. This sequence encodes CASSLYEQYF. Drawing the rest from reference TRBV5-6 and TRBJ2-7, the complete variable domain is DAGVTQSPTHLIKTRGQQVTLRCSPKSGHDTVSWYQQALGQGPQFIFQYYEEEERQRGNFPDRFSGHQFPNYSSELNVNALLLGDSALYLCASSLYEQYFGPGTRLTVT.

This sequence joins TRBV7-9 and TRBJ2-1, with no clear D. The V gene's germline CDR1 is SEHNR and CDR2 FQNEAQ (reference sequence). The CDR3 consists of 13 residues. Trimming took 4 bases from V and 7 from J, leaving 11 bases between them. The CDR3 sequence is CASSSPIYNEQFF. The CDR3 nucleotides read TGTGCCAGCAGCTCACCGATCTATAATGAGCAGTTCTTC.

The V gene is TRBV7-6, the J gene TRBJ2-1; the D call may be TRBD1 or TRBD2 (6 bases each). V was trimmed by 6 bases and J by 6 bases, leaving 18 bases between them. Germline-derived CDR1 and CDR2 are SGHVS and FNYEAQ. This CDR3 region has 15 residues. The CDR3 DNA follows: TGTGCCAGCAGTCCTTTGGGGGGCCGGCCCAATGAGCAGTTCTTC. It yields the protein CASSPLGGRPNEQFF.

The chain joins TRBV25-1 to TRBJ1-1; D uncertain. The germline CDR1 and CDR2 sequences are MGHDK and SYGVNS. V lost 6 bases, J lost 5 bases, and 10 bases lay in between. This CDR3 comprises 12 residues. CDR3 amino acids: CASSEGWTEAFF. CDR3 sequence (DNA): TGTGCCAGCAGCGAAGGATGGACTGAAGCTTTCTTT.

This chain uses TRBV7-2 with TRBJ2-3, with 10 bases identical to TRBD2. This CDR3 comprises 18 residues. Germline CDR1 is SGHTA and CDR2 is FQGNSA. Unmatched junction bases numbered 9, after V lost 0 bases and J lost 3 bases. The chain's CDR3 is CASSLAFSAGGATDTQYF. CDR3 sequence (DNA): TGTGCCAGCAGCTTAGCTTTTTCAGCGGGGGGGGCGACAGATACGCAGTATTTT.

The genes are TRBV6-5 and TRBJ1-6; D ambiguous. The CDR3 runs 12 residues. V was pared by 8 bases and J by 10 bases, with 12 bases between. Germline values: CDR1 MNHEY, CDR2 SVGAGI. In nucleotides, the CDR3 is TGTGCCAGCGCCCGGAGCGGGTCACCCCTCCACTTT. Amino acids: CASARSGSPLHF.